Sequencing of this T cell receptor (beta chain) was carried out in a study of T-cell reconstitution after alpha-beta-depleted transplantation in children. This clonotype was seen many times. Germline-derived CDR1 and CDR2 are MNHEY and SVGAGI. CDR3 length: 13 residues. Trimming stripped 4 bases from V and 0 bases from J, with 6 bases between. Unique molecular identifiers were incorporated during preparation of the TCRbeta library. MiXCR, applied by TCRdb to the PCR reads, yields one record per CDR3 protein. The sample lists 600,000 to 700,000 distinct CDR3 sequences; about 15% were seen once. The sequencing used PBMCs from the stem cell graft donor, collected from the stem cell graft. The chain combines TRBV6-5 with TRBJ1-1; D remains unclear. The TCR comes from a human donor who donated a stem cell graft to a child with acute myeloid leukemia. This chain's CDR3 is CASSSTMNTEAFF. The CDR3 nucleotides read TGTGCCAGCAGTTCGACTATGAACACTGAAGCTTTCTTT.